The 28 T cell receptor beta chains given below trace back to one sample, sequenced in a study of response to subunit inactivated influenza vaccine. TCRdb fed the RT-PCR reads into MiXCR, producing one record per CDR3 protein. Counted here are fewer than 600,000 distinct CDR3 sequences, less than 7.5% occurring once; the ten biggest clones make up 10% to 15%. The sequencing here drew on PBMCs from blood, taken less than 30 months after vaccination. The source of these receptors is a man between 50 and 75 years old who received an inactivated influenza vaccine.

This clonotype was picked up a small number of times. The J gene is TRBJ2-2, the V gene TRBV10-1, with TRBD1 matching 8 bases. Germline-derived CDR1 and CDR2 are WNHNN and SYGVQD (reference sequence). Trimming cost V 6 bases and J 1 base; bases outside gene matches: 4. CDR3 length equals 15 residues. CDR3 residues: CASSDGTGNTGELFF. CDR3 DNA: TGCGCCAGCAGCGATGGGACAGGGAACACCGGGGAGCTGTTTTTT.

This clonotype was observed many times. The CDR3 sequence is CASRRQNTEAFF. In DNA form, the CDR3 reads TGTGCCAGTCGACGGCAGAACACTGAAGCTTTCTTT. The V call is TRBV6-6, the J call TRBJ1-1; D is unresolved. The germline V gene encodes CDR1 MNHNY and CDR2 SVGAGI (reference sequence). The ends were cut back, 9 bases at V and 1 base at J, with 9 bases in the middle. The CDR3 totals 12 residues.

This clonotype appeared a few times. The CDR3 region has the DNA TGTGCCAGCGACGGACTGGCTTACAATGAGCAGTTCTTC. Translating it yields CASDGLAYNEQFF. This sequence joins TRBV28 and TRBJ2-1; TRBD2 might be the D (5 bases). Trimming removed 8 bases at V and 4 bases at J, with 12 bases between. This CDR3 is 13 amino acids long. Germline-derived CDR1 and CDR2 are MDHEN and SYDVKM.

The J gene is TRBJ2-1, the V gene TRBV11-2; 8 nucleotides match TRBD2. The CDR3 spans 16 residues. Germline CDR1 reads SGHAT; CDR2 reads FQNNGV. The V and J ends lost 2 bases and 7 bases, in that order; junction bases with no gene match: 10. CDR3 sequence (DNA): TGTGCCAGCAGCTTATTTACGGGAGGGCCTTTGAATGAGCAGTTCTTC. It specifies CASSLFTGGPLNEQFF.

The chain recombines TRBV6-1 with TRBJ1-1; D might be TRBD1 (5 bases). V was clipped by 4 bases and J by 0 bases, with 18 bases between them. CDR3 length: 17 amino acids. Germline V lookup: CDR1 MNHNS, CDR2 SASEGT. As DNA, the CDR3 is TGTGCCAGCAGTGCGGGACCGGGACGGATAATGAACACTGAAGCTTTCTTT. Translating it yields CASSAGPGRIMNTEAFF.

The V gene is TRBV20-1, the J gene TRBJ1-2; no clear D gene. The V end lost 0 bases, the J end lost 12 bases, and 14 bases lay between the germline ends. CDR1 DFQATT and CDR2 SNEGSKA come from the germline V gene (reference sequence). The CDR3 contains 12 residues. The CDR3 coding sequence is TGCAGTGCTAGAGATCAGACCAAAATGGACACCTTC. This translates into CSARDQTKMDTF.

The table lists this clonotype with a few counts. The V call is TRBV3-1, the J call TRBJ2-7, with 10 bases aligning to TRBD1. The CDR3 totals 16 residues. Germline assignment: CDR1 LGHDT and CDR2 YNNKEL (reference sequence). The V gene end was trimmed by 3 bases and the J gene end by 5 bases; junction bases not matched to a gene: 10. CDR3 nucleotide sequence: TGTGCCAGCAGCCATAGACCGGGACAGGGGACGGACGAGCAGTACTTC. Its translation is CASSHRPGQGTDEQYF.

This clonotype was observed many times. This chain uses TRBV11-2 with TRBJ1-1; D gene uncertain. V was pared by 3 bases and J by 2 bases, with 7 bases between. Germline V lookup: CDR1 SGHAT, CDR2 FQNNGV. The CDR3 spans 13 residues. CDR3: CASSFRENTEAFF. CDR3 nucleotide sequence: TGTGCCAGCAGCTTCAGAGAAAACACTGAAGCTTTCTTT.

The chain is built from TRBV20-1 and TRBJ2-3, with D possibly matching TRBD2 (6 bases). The CDR3 is made up of 14 amino acids. Germline V CDR1 and CDR2: DFQATT, SNEGSKA (reference sequence). The ends were cut back, 1 base at V and 1 base at J, with 9 bases in the middle. The CDR3 DNA reads as TGCAGTGCTAGAGGCGGGATGGGCACAGATACGCAGTATTTT. This encodes CSARGGMGTDTQYF.

The gene calls are TRBV5-6 and TRBJ2-1, with 11 bases matching TRBD2. The germline V gene has CDR1 SGHDT and CDR2 YYEEEE. Trimming cost V 4 bases and J 4 bases; bases outside gene matches: 7. The CDR3 runs 16 residues. CDR3 loop: CASSLPRLAGYNEQFF. The CDR3 DNA reads as TGTGCCAGCAGCCTCCCTCGACTAGCGGGATACAATGAGCAGTTCTTC.

This chain links TRBV4-3 with TRBJ2-2, with 7 bases identical to TRBD2. CDR3 length: 15 residues. The J segment lost 3 bases and the V segment lost 3 bases, leaving 4 bases of the junction unmatched. Germline lookup yields CDR1 LGHNA and CDR2 YSLEER. The CDR3, as DNA: TGCGCCAGCAGCCACGGACTAGTCGACACCGGGGAGCTGTTTTTT. The encoded protein is CASSHGLVDTGELFF.

In its sample, this clonotype was seen a few times. The chain recombines TRBV12-3 or TRBV12-4 with TRBJ2-5; the D gene is possibly TRBD1 (6 bases). V lost 5 bases and J lost 2, with 18 bases in between. There are 16 residues in the CDR3. The CDR3 DNA reads as TGTGCCAGCAGTACTCTGACAGGCCAGGGACAAGAGACCCAGTACTTC. The encoded protein is CASSTLTGQGQETQYF.

This clonotype was counted between two and nine times. V is TRBV20-1 and J is TRBJ2-7, with TRBD1 matching over 7 bases. The CDR3 is 15 residues long. Germline values: CDR1 DFQATT, CDR2 SNEGSKA (reference sequence). Trimming took 1 base from V and 0 from J; bases not matched to a gene: 6. CDR3 coding DNA: TGCAGTGCTAGAGGGGAGCGGACAGGCTCCTACGAGCAGTACTTC. Protein sequence: CSARGERTGSYEQYF.

V gene TRBV20-1 combines with J gene TRBJ2-1, with no clear D. This CDR3 contains 18 residues. Germline V gene sequence: CDR1 DFQATT, CDR2 SNEGSKA (reference sequence). Between the trimmed V and J ends, which lost 0 bases and 5 bases, there was a span of 23 bases. CDR3 coding DNA: TGCAGTGCTAGAGACATCCCGGCTGGGCAGAGCACTAACAATGAGCAGTTCTTC. This codes for CSARDIPAGQSTNNEQFF.

V and J are TRBV5-1 and TRBJ2-1; the D gene is possibly TRBD2 (7 bases). Germline V gene lookup returns CDR1 SGHRS and CDR2 YFSETQ. V gave up 0 bases and J gave up 5 bases, with 18 bases separating them. The CDR3 has 17 amino acids. The CDR3 here is CASSLVGGRFAHNEQFF. CDR3 coding DNA: TGCGCCAGCAGCTTGGTCGGGGGGCGGTTTGCGCACAATGAGCAGTTCTTC. Looking up the rest from reference TRBV5-1 and TRBJ2-1 gives the full variable domain: KAGVTQTPRYLIKTRGQQVTLSCSPISGHRSVSWYQQTPGQGLQFLFEYFSETQRNKGNFPGRFSGRQFSNSRSEMNVSTLELGDSALYLCASSLVGGRFAHNEQFFGPGTRLTVL.

V is TRBV20-1 and J is TRBJ2-4; D gene unclear. The CDR3 is made up of 13 amino acids. V was clipped by 6 bases and J by 1 base, with 10 bases between them. In germline, CDR1 is DFQATT, CDR2 SNEGSKA (reference sequence). CDR3 sequence: CSAGSPAKNIQYF. The CDR3 region has the DNA TGCAGTGCCGGGTCTCCGGCCAAAAACATTCAGTACTTC.

This clonotype was found once. The chain has TRBV9 and TRBJ2-3, with 9 bases fitting TRBD2. Germline V lookup: CDR1 SGDLS, CDR2 YYNGEE. Trimming took 2 bases from V and 0 from J; bases not matched to a gene: 10. The CDR3 runs 18 residues. The CDR3 loop is CASSVGWRGGASTDTQYF. The CDR3 region has the DNA TGTGCCAGCAGCGTGGGATGGCGGGGGGGCGCAAGCACAGATACGCAGTATTTT.

This clonotype showed up many times. The rearrangement joins TRBV7-2 to TRBJ2-5, with no clear D. V lost 5 bases, J lost 1 base, and 11 bases lay in between. Germline lookup yields CDR1 SGHTA and CDR2 FQGNSA. The CDR3 has 14 residues. CDR3: CASSRDRAQETQYF. The CDR3 bases are TGTGCCAGCAGCCGTGACCGCGCCCAAGAGACCCAGTACTTC.

This clonotype was observed at least ten times. This chain links TRBV4-3 with TRBJ2-3; possible D gene TRBD2, 6 bases. The CDR3 loop spans 15 amino acids. CDR1 LGHNA and CDR2 YSLEER come from the germline V gene. V shed 0 bases and J shed 6 bases, with 13 bases lying between them. The DNA for the CDR3 is TGCGCCAGCAGCCAAGAGACTAGTCCGGTGGATACGCAGTATTTT. Encoded protein: CASSQETSPVDTQYF.

This clonotype was counted many times. This chain joins TRBV4-1 and TRBJ2-1; TRBD1 agrees at 7 bases. With 0 bases clipped from V and 6 bases from J, the junction kept 5 bases outside the gene matches. Germline V lookup: CDR1 MGHRA, CDR2 YSYEKL. The CDR3 runs to 15 residues. This chain's CDR3 is CASSQDWTGPNEQFF. CDR3 sequence (DNA): TGCGCCAGCAGCCAAGATTGGACAGGTCCCAATGAGCAGTTCTTC.

The table lists this clonotype with many counts. The chain has TRBV5-5 and TRBJ2-1; TRBD2 agrees at 12 bases. Germline assignment: CDR1 SGHKS and CDR2 YYEKEE (reference sequence). V lost 4 bases, J lost 5 bases, and 4 bases stayed unmatched. This CDR3 spans 15 amino acids. CDR3 sequence reads: CASSLAGGPNNEQFF. CDR3 in DNA: TGTGCCAGCAGCCTAGCGGGGGGGCCAAACAATGAGCAGTTCTTC.

The chain joins TRBV25-1 to TRBJ2-5; 8 bases match TRBD2. Trimming took 4 bases from V and 3 from J; bases not matched to a gene: 10. Germline CDR1 reads MGHDK; CDR2 reads SYGVNS. The CDR3 contains 16 residues. CDR3 amino acids: CASSGPGGRSEETQYF. DNA of the CDR3: TGTGCCAGCAGTGGCCCGGGGGGGAGATCGGAAGAGACCCAGTACTTC.

The gene calls are TRBV27 and TRBJ2-1; maybe TRBD1 (5 bases). CDR1 is MNHEY, CDR2 SMNVEV, per germline (reference sequence). The CDR3 length is 16 residues. The ends were cut back, 1 base at V and 5 bases at J, with 15 bases in the middle. The chain's CDR3 is CASSLLGPTMNNEQFF. The DNA of the CDR3 is TGTGCCAGCAGTTTATTGGGGCCCACTATGAACAATGAGCAGTTCTTC.

This clonotype was counted ten times or more. The rearrangement links TRBV9 to TRBJ2-3; the match to TRBD2 covers 9 bases. V lost 4 bases, J lost 3 bases, and 9 bases stayed unmatched. The CDR3 spans 16 residues. The germline V gene has CDR1 SGDLS and CDR2 YYNGEE. The CDR3 spells CASSPYGGGDTDTQYF. The CDR3 DNA reads TGTGCCAGCAGCCCCTATGGCGGGGGGGATACAGATACGCAGTATTTT.

This chain connects TRBV9 to TRBJ2-5; TRBD1 might be the D (5 bases). This CDR3 spans 15 amino acids. V was clipped by 0 bases and J by 4 bases, with 13 bases between them. Germline V CDR1 and CDR2: SGDLS, YYNGEE. The CDR3 coding sequence is TGTGCCAGCAGCGTAGAAGGTCTCAGGGCAGAGACCCAGTACTTC. This gives the protein CASSVEGLRAETQYF.

This clonotype was seen only a few times. The rearrangement links TRBV19 to TRBJ2-1, with 10 bases aligning to TRBD2. J lost 7 bases, V lost 8 bases, and 8 bases had no gene match. Germline V CDR1 and CDR2: LNHDA, SQIVND (reference sequence). The CDR3 loop spans 14 amino acids. The chain's CDR3 is CASARLAGGNEQFF. In DNA, the CDR3 is TGTGCCAGTGCGAGACTAGCGGGCGGTAATGAGCAGTTCTTC.

This clonotype showed up many times. The chain carries TRBV6-5 and TRBJ2-1, with D possibly being TRBD2 (6 bases). V lost 0 bases to trimming and J lost 8 bases, with 14 bases between them. Looked up from germline, CDR1 is MNHEY and CDR2 is SVGAGI. The length of the CDR3 is 15 residues. DNA for the CDR3: TGTGCCAGCAGTTACTCCCGGGACTCTGGGGATGAGCAGTTCTTC. Its protein product is CASSYSRDSGDEQFF.

J is TRBJ2-1 and V is TRBV4-1; weak D call: TRBD1 (6 bases). Per germline, CDR1 MGHRA and CDR2 YSYEKL. The CDR3 covers 16 residues. V was clipped by 4 bases and J by 5 bases, with 18 bases between them. The CDR3 bases are TGCGCCAGCAGCCGGAATCCAGGGGAGCGGAACAATGAGCAGTTCTTC. Translation: CASSRNPGERNNEQFF.